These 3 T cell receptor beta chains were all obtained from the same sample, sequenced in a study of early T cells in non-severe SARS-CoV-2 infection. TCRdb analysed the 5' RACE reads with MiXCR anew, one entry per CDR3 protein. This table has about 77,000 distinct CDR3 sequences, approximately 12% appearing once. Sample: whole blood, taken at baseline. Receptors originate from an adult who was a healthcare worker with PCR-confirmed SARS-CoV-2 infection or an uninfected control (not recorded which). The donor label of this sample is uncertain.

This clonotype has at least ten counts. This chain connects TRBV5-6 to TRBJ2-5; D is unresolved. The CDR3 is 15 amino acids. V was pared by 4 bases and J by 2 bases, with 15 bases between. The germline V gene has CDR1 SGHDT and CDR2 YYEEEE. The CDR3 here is CASSQVLGTQETQYF. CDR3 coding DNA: TGTGCCAGCAGCCAGGTTTTAGGTACTCAAGAGACCCAGTACTTC.

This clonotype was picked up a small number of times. In nucleotides, the CDR3 is TGTGCCAGTAGTACGAACGGACAGGGTAACTATGGCTACACCTTC. It is translated as CASSTNGQGNYGYTF. This chain links TRBV19 with TRBJ1-2; 8 nucleotides align to TRBD1. This CDR3 spans 15 amino acids. V trimming: 4 bases; J trimming: 1 base; junction bases outside the gene matches: 5. Per the germline V gene, CDR1 is LNHDA and CDR2 is SQIVND (reference sequence).

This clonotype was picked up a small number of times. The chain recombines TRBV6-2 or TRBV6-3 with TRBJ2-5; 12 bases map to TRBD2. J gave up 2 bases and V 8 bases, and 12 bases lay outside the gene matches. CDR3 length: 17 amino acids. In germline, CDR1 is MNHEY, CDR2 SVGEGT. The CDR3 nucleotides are TGTGCCAGCGGAAGGACTAGCGGGAATGAGAGGCAAGAGACCCAGTACTTC. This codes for CASGRTSGNERQETQYF.